Following are 10 T cell receptor beta chains from one sample sequenced in a study of T cells after yellow fever vaccination. Via MiXCR, TCRdb re-called the 5' RACE reads, giving one row per CDR3 protein. The sample shows hundreds of thousands of distinct CDR3 sequences, approximately 5.2% of them seen only once. This specimen was CD4+ T cells sorted from PBMCs, taken on the day of the yellow fever booster vaccination. All receptors come from a man younger than 30 who received the YFV17D yellow fever vaccine.

The chain links TRBV11-2 to TRBJ2-1, with 7 bases lining up with TRBD1. The germline CDR1 and CDR2 sequences are SGHAT and FQNNGV. CDR3 length: 13 residues. J lost 5 bases, V lost 5 bases, and 3 bases had no gene match. The CDR3 DNA is TGTGCCAGCAGCGCTGACAGGGACAATGAGCAGTTCTTC. Its protein product is CASSADRDNEQFF.

This clonotype was observed a handful of times. This chain connects TRBV7-2 to TRBJ2-2; D not resolved. The CDR3 sequence is 14 residues long. Trimming took off 5 bases at V and 3 bases at J, with 10 bases between the two ends. Germline V gene sequence: CDR1 SGHTA, CDR2 FQGNSA. CDR3 sequence reads: CASSNGQHTGELFF. CDR3 nucleotides: TGTGCCAGCAGCAATGGGCAGCACACCGGGGAGCTGTTTTTT.

The chain has TRBV14 and TRBJ2-5; a weak D match, TRBD2 (6 bases). The CDR3 loop spans 12 amino acids. Germline V gives CDR1 SGHDN, CDR2 FVKESK. Trimming took off 10 bases at V and 1 base at J, with 10 bases between the two ends. The CDR3 spells CAIRDFQETQYF. In DNA, the CDR3 is TGTGCCATCCGGGACTTCCAAGAGACCCAGTACTTC.

The genes are TRBV9 and TRBJ1-1; D is ambiguous. V lost 0 bases to trimming and J lost 1 base, with 7 bases between them. CDR1 and CDR2 (germline): SGDLS, YYNGEE. CDR3 length: 14 residues. This CDR3 reads CASSVGSTNTEAFF. The CDR3 bases are TGTGCCAGCAGCGTAGGGTCCACGAACACTGAAGCTTTCTTT.

This clonotype was counted a few times. This chain joins TRBV5-1 and TRBJ1-6; D unclear. CDR3 size: 13 residues. Germline values: CDR1 SGHRS, CDR2 YFSETQ. Trimming took 4 bases from V and 9 from J, leaving 11 bases between them. This chain's CDR3 is CASSPAAGSPLHF. In DNA form, the CDR3 reads TGCGCCAGCAGCCCGGCGGCCGGTTCACCCCTCCACTTT.

This clonotype was counted many times. The chain couples TRBV10-3 to TRBJ2-3; possible D gene TRBD2, 6 bases. This CDR3 contains 12 residues. Germline CDR1 and CDR2: ENHRY and SYGVKD. The V gene lost 10 bases and the J gene lost 6 bases, with 14 bases spanning the gap. The CDR3 loop reads CATAGREDTQYF. CDR3 bases: TGTGCCACCGCCGGACGGGAGGATACGCAGTATTTT.

This clonotype has a count of ten or more. V is TRBV27 and J is TRBJ2-2; D might be TRBD1 (6 bases). The length of the CDR3 is 17 residues. Germline loops: CDR1 MNHEY, CDR2 SMNVEV (reference sequence). The V and J ends lost 4 bases and 7 bases respectively, with 22 bases between them. The CDR3 coding sequence is TGTGCCAGCAGTTCGCCGGAAACAGGGATGGGCGGCGGGGAGCTGTTTTTT. Its translation is CASSSPETGMGGGELFF.

V gene TRBV19 combines with J gene TRBJ1-4; the D is unclear. V dropped 4 bases and J dropped 14 bases, with 11 bases sitting between them. Per germline, CDR1 LNHDA and CDR2 SQIVND (reference sequence). The CDR3 extends over 11 amino acids. The CDR3 sequence: CASSTPNGLFF. CDR3 coding DNA: TGTGCCAGTAGTACCCCAAACGGGCTGTTTTTT.

This clonotype occurred a few times. The chain recombines TRBV18 with TRBJ2-3, with D maybe TRBD2 (5 bases). The CDR3 runs to 15 residues. V was pared by 0 bases and J by 3 bases, with 10 bases between. Germline CDR1 is KGHSH and CDR2 is LQKENI. The chain's CDR3 is CASSPPYKRTDTQYF. DNA for the CDR3: TGTGCCAGCTCACCACCATACAAGCGGACAGATACGCAGTATTTT.

The table lists this clonotype with a few counts. This chain uses TRBV20-1 with TRBJ1-4; unclear D gene. Trimming pared 3 bases from V and 8 bases from J, leaving 7 bases between. This CDR3 region has 11 residues. The germline V gene encodes CDR1 DFQATT and CDR2 SNEGSKA (reference sequence). For the CDR3, the DNA is TGCAGTGCTAGTCCCGGGGAAAAACTGTTTTTT. This translates into CSASPGEKLFF.